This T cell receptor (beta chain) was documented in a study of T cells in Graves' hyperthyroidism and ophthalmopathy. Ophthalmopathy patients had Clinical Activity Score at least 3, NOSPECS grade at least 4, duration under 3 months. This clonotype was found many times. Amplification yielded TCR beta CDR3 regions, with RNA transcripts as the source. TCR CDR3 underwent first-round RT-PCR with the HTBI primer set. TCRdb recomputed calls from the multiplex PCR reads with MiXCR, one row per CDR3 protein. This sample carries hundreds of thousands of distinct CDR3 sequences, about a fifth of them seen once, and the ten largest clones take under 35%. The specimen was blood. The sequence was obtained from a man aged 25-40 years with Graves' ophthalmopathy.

Here the CDR3 DNA reads TGCGCCAGCAGCATCACTAGCGGGAGATACAATGAGCAGTTCTTC. This gives the protein CASSITSGRYNEQFF. The chain has TRBV5-1 and TRBJ2-1, with 11 bases identical to TRBD2. V lost 4 bases, J lost 4 bases, and 4 bases stayed unmatched. The CDR3 loop spans 15 amino acids. In germline, CDR1 is SGHRS, CDR2 YFSETQ.